One and the same sample provided the 10 T cell receptor beta chains below, sequenced in a study of T cells in Graves' hyperthyroidism and ophthalmopathy. Template material for amplifying TCR beta CDR3 regions consisted of RNA transcripts. RT-PCR in the first round (using the HTBI primer set) targeted the TCR CDR3. MiXCR, applied by TCRdb to the multiplex PCR reads, yields one record per CDR3 protein. Of 210,000 or so distinct CDR3 sequences in the sample, over 15% were seen once. Sample: blood. The receptors here all came from a man over 45 with Graves' hyperthyroidism.

The rearrangement joins TRBV5-1 to TRBJ2-2; no reliable D call. The CDR3 length is 16 residues. V dropped 1 base and J dropped 2 bases, with 12 bases sitting between them. Looked up from germline, CDR1 is SGHRS and CDR2 is YFSETQ. The CDR3 loop reads CASSLQTASNTGELFF. The CDR3 DNA follows: TGCGCCAGCAGCTTGCAAACTGCCAGTAACACCGGGGAGCTGTTTTTT.

This clonotype came up many times. V gene TRBV12-3 or TRBV12-4 combines with J gene TRBJ2-5; D may match TRBD1 or TRBD2 (6 bases each). The CDR3 runs to 15 residues. V was clipped by 7 bases and J by 2 bases, with 17 bases between them. CDR3 sequence: CASTARGVLQETQYF. The CDR3 region has the DNA TGTGCCAGCACCGCGAGGGGGGTACTTCAAGAGACCCAGTACTTC.

This clonotype was observed a handful of times. The chain uses TRBV29-1 and TRBJ2-7; possible D gene TRBD2, 6 bases. The CDR3 totals 13 residues. Germline CDR1 is SQVTM and CDR2 is ANQGSEA. V lost 4 bases, J lost 7 bases, and 17 bases lay in between. CDR3 DNA sequence: TGCAGCGTTGTAGCGGCCGCTCTTGGGGAGCAGTACTTC. Protein product: CSVVAAALGEQYF.

V gene TRBV19 combines with J gene TRBJ2-1; possible D gene TRBD2, 5 bases. The ends were cut back, 2 bases at V and 0 bases at J, with 11 bases in the middle. The germline V gene has CDR1 LNHDA and CDR2 SQIVND (reference sequence). This CDR3 region has 16 residues. This CDR3 is CASSISTTPSYNEQFF. As DNA, the CDR3 is TGTGCCAGTAGTATATCGACTACCCCCTCCTACAATGAGCAGTTCTTC.

V usage is TRBV20-1 and J usage is TRBJ1-3; weak D call: TRBD1 (5 bases). CDR1 and CDR2 (germline): DFQATT, SNEGSKA (reference sequence). The CDR3 is 14 amino acids. Trimming cost V 3 bases and J 0 bases, with 9 bases left between them. In nucleotides, the CDR3 is TGCAGTGCTAGTGGGGGGGTCTCTGGAAACACCATATATTTT. This sequence encodes CSASGGVSGNTIYF.

The V gene is TRBV28, the J gene TRBJ2-3, with D perhaps given as TRBD1 or TRBD2 (5 bases each). CDR1 and CDR2 (germline): MDHEN, SYDVKM. The ends were cut back, 4 bases at V and 2 bases at J, with 10 bases in the middle. CDR3 length: 14 residues. The DNA of the CDR3 is TGTGCCAGCAGTTCGAGGGGATACACAGATACGCAGTATTTT. This encodes CASSSRGYTDTQYF.

This clonotype was picked up many times. The chain employs TRBV7-9 and TRBJ2-3; TRBD2 aligns across 14 bases. The CDR3 is made up of 17 amino acids. The trim removed 4 bases at V and 4 bases at J, leaving 7 bases unmatched. The germline V gene encodes CDR1 SEHNR and CDR2 FQNEAQ (reference sequence). The CDR3 coding sequence is TGTGCCAGCAGCTCCGGGACTAGCGGGAGTTGGGCAGATACGCAGTATTTT. Translation: CASSSGTSGSWADTQYF.

This clonotype was picked up a small number of times. This rearrangement joins TRBV19 to TRBJ1-2, with TRBD1 matching 7 bases. This CDR3 has 15 amino acids. The V gene's germline CDR1 is LNHDA and CDR2 SQIVND (reference sequence). Unmatched junction bases numbered 11, after V lost 6 bases and J lost 4 bases. CDR3: CASSLSTGEGYGYTF. The CDR3 coding sequence is TGTGCCAGTAGCCTCTCTACAGGGGAGGGCTATGGCTACACCTTC.

J is TRBJ2-4 and V is TRBV6-1; 10 positions agree with TRBD2. Looked up from germline, CDR1 is MNHNS and CDR2 is SASEGT. This CDR3 has 19 residues. J lost 0 bases, V lost 1 base, and 9 bases had no gene match. The CDR3 region has the DNA TGTGCCAGCAGTGAAGTAGGGGGACTAGCGTTGATAGCCAAAAACATTCAGTACTTC. Translation gives CASSEVGGLALIAKNIQYF.

The CDR3 protein is CASSLDSNEKLFF. In DNA form, the CDR3 reads TGTGCCAGCAGCTTGGACAGCAATGAAAAACTGTTTTTT. The chain links TRBV5-4 to TRBJ1-4; D remains ambiguous. V lost 0 bases and J 5 bases, leaving 5 bases between the germline ends. The CDR3 totals 13 residues. CDR1 and CDR2 (germline): SGHNT, YYREEE (reference sequence).